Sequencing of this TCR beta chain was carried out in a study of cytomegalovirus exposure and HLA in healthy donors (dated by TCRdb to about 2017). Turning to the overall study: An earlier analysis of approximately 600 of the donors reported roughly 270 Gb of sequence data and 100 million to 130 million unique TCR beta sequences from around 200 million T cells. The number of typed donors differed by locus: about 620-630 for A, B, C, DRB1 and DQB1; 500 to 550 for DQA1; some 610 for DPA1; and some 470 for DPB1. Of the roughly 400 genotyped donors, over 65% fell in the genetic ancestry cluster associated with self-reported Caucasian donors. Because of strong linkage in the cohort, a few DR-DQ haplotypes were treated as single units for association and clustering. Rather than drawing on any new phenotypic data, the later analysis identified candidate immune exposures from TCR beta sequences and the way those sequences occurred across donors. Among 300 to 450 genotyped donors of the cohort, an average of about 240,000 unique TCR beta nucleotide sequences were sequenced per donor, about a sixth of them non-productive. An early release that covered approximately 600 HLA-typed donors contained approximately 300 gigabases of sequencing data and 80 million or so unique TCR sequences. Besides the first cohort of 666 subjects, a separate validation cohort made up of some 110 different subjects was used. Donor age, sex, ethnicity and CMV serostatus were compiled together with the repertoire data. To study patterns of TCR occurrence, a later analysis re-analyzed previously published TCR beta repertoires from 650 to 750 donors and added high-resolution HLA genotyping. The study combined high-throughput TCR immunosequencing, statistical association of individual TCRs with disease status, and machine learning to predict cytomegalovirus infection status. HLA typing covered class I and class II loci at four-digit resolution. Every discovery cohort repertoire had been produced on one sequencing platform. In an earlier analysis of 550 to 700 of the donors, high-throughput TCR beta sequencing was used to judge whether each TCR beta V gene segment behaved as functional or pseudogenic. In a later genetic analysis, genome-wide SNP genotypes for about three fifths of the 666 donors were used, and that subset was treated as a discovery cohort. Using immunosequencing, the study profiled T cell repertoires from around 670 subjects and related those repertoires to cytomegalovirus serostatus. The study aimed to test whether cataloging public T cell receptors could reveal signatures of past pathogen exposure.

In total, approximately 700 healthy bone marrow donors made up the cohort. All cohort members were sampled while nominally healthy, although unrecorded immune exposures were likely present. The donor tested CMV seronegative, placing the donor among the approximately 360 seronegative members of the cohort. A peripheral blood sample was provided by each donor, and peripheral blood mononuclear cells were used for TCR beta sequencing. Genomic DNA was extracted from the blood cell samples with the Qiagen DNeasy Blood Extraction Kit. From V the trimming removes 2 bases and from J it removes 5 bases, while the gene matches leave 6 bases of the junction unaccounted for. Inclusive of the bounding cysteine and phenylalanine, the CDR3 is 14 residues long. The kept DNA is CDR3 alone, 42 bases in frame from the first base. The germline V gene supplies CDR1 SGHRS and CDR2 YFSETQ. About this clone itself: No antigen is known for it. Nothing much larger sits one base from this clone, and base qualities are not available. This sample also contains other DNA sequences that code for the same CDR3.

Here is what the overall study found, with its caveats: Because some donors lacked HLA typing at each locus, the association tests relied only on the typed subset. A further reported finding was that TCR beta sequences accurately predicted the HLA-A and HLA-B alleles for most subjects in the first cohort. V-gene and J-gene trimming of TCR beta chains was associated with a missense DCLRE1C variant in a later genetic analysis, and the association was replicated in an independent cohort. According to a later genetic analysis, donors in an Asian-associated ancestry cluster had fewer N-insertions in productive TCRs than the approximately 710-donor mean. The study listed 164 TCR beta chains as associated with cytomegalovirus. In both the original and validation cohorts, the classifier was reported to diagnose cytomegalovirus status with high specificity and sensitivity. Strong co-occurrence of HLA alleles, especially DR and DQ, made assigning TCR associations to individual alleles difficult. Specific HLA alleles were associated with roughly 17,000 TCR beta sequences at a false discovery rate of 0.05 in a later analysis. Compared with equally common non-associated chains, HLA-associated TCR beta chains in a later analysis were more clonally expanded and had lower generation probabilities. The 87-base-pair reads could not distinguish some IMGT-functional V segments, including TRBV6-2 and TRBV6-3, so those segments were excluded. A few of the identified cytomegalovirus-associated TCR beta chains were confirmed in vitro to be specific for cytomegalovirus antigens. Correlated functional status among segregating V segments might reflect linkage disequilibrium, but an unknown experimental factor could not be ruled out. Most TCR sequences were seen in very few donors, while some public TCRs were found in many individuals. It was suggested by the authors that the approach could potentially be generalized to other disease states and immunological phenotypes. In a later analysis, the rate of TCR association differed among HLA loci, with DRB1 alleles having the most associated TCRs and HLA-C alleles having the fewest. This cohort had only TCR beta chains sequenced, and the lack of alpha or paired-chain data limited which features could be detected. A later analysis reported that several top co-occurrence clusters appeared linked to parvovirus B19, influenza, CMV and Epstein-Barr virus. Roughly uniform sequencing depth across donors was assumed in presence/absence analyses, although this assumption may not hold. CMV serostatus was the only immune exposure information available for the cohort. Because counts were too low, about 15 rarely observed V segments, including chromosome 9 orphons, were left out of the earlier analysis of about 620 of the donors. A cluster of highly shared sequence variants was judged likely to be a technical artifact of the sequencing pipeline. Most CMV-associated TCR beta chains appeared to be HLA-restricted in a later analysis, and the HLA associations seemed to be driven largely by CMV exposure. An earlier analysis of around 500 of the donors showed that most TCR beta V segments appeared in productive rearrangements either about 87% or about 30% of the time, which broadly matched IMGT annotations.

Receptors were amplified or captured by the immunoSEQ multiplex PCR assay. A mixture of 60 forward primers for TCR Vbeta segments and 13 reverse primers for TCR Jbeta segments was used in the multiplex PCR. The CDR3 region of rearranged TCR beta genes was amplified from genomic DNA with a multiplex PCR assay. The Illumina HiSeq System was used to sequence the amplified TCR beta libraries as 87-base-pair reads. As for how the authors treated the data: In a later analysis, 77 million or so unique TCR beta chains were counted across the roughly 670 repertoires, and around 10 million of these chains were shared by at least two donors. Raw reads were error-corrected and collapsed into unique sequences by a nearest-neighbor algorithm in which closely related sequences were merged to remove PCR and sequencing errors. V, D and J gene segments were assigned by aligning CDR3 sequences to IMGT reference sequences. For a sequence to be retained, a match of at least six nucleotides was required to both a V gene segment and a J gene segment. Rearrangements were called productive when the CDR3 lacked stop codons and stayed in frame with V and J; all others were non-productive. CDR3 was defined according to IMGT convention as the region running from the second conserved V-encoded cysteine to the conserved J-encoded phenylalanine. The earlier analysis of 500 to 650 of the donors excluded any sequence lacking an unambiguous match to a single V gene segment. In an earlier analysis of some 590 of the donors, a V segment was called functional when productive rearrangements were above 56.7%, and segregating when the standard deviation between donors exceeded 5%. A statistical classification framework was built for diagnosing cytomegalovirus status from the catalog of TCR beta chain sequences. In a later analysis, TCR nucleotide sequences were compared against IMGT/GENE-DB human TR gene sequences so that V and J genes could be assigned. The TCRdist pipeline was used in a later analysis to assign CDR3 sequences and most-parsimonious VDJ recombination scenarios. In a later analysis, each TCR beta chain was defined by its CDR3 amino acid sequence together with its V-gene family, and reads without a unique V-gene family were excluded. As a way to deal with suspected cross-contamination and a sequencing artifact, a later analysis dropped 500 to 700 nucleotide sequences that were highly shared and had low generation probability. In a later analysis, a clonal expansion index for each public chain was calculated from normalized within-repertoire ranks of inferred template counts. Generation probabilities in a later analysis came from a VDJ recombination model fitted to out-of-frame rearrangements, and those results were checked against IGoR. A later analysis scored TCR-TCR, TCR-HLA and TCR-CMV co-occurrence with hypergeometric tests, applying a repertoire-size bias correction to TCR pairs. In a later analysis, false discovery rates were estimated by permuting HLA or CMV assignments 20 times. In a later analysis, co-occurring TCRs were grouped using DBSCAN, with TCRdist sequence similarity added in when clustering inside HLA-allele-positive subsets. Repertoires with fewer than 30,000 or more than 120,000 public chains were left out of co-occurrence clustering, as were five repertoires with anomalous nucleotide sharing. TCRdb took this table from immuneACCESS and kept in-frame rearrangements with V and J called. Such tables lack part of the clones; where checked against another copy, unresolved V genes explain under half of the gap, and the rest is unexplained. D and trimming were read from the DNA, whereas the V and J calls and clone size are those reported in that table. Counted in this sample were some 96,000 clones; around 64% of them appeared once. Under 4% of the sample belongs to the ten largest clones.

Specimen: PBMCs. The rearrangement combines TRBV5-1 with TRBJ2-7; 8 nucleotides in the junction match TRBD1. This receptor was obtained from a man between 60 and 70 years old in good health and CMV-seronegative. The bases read TGCGCCAGCAGCTTAGGACAGGGCATCGACGAGCAGTACTTC. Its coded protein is CASSLGQGIDEQYF.